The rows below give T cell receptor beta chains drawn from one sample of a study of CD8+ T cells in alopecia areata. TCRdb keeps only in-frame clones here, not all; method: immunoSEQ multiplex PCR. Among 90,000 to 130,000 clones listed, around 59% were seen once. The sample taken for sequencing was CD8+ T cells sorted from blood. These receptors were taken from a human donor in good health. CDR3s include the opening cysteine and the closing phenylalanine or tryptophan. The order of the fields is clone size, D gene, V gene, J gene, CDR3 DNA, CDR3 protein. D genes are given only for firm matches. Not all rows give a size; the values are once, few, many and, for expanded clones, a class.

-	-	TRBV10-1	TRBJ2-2	TGCGCCAGCTCGGTTTGGACAGCCTCGAACACCGGGGAGCTGTTTTTT	CASSVWTASNTGELFF
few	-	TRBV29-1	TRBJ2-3	TGCAGCGTTGAAGCGGCAGATACGCAGTATTTT	CSVEAADTQYF
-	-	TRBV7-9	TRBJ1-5	TGTGCCAGCAGCCAGGGGACGGATCAGCCCCAGCATTTT	CASSQGTDQPQHF
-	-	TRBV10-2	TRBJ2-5	TGCGCCAGCAACCCGGGTCGTGGGGAGACCCAGTACTTC	CASNPGRGETQYF
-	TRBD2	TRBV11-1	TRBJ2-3	TGTGCCAGCAGCCGAGCGGGGGATCCGGTTGGGGTGCCGCAGTATTTT	CASSRAGDPVGVPQYF
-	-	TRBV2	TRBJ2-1	TGTGCCAGCAGACCTGACAGCTCCTACAATGAGCAGTTCTTC	CASRPDSSYNEQFF
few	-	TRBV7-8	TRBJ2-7	TGTGCCAGCAGCTTAGCCCCGGGACTCTCTGCCGAGCAGTACTTC	CASSLAPGLSAEQYF
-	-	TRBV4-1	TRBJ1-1	TGCGCCAGCAGCCATGACACTGTGCAGCGACAATTAAAACCCACTGAAGCTTTCTTT	CASSHDTVQRQLKPTEAFF
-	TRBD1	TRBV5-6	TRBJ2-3	TGTGCCAGCAGCTTAGAGGACAGGCGCACAGATACGCAGTATTTT	CASSLEDRRTDTQYF
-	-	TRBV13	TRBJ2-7	TGTGCCAGCACTAATTCCAGCGGGCCGGGGAACGAGCAGTACTTC	CASTNSSGPGNEQYF
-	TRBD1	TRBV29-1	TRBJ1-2	TGCAGCGCTACGACAGGGGAATCCTATGGCTACACCTTC	CSATTGESYGYTF
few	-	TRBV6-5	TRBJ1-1	TGTGCCAGCAGTTACTCCGAGGGTACTGAAGCTTTCTTT	CASSYSEGTEAFF
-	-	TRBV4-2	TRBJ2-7	TGTGCCAGCAGCCAAGATCCTACTGGTTACGAGCAGTACTTC	CASSQDPTGYEQYF
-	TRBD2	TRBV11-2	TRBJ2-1	TGTGCCAGCAGCTTCGTTAGGATTAGCGGGGCATACAATGAGCAGTTCTTC	CASSFVRISGAYNEQFF
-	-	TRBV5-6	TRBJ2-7	TGTGCCAGCAGCTTGGGTCTGAGCTCCTACGAGCAGTACTTC	CASSLGLSSYEQYF
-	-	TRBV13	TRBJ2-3	TGTGCCAGCAGCTTAGGCCAAACGTGGGGTTCAGATACGCAGTATTTT	CASSLGQTWGSDTQYF
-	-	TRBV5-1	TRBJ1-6	TGCGCCAGCAGCTTGGCGGGTACCAATTCACCCCTCCACTTT	CASSLAGTNSPLHF
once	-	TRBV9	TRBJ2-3	TGTGCCAGCAGCCCCAGGGGAGGGGGTACGCAGTATTTT	CASSPRGGGTQYF
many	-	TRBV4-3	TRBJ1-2	TGCGCCAGCAGCCAAGAACCCCAGCCTTTATATGGCTACACCTTC	CASSQEPQPLYGYTF
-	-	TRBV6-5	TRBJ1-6	TGTGCCAGCAGTTTTACGCAAGGGCGTTCACCCCTCCACTTT	CASSFTQGRSPLHF
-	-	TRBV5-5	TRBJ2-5	TGTGCCAGCAGCTTGGACCCAGGCCAAGAGACCCAGTACTTC	CASSLDPGQETQYF
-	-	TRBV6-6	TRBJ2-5	TGTGCCAGCAGTTACTCGGGGGAGACCCAGTACTTC	CASSYSGETQYF
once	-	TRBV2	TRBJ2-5	TGTGCCAGCAGTCGGCTAGCCAACCAAGAGACCCAGTACTTC	CASSRLANQETQYF
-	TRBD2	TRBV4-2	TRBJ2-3	TGTGCCAGCAGCCAGGCAAAATGGACTAGCGGGCCGGCAGATACGCAGTATTTT	CASSQAKWTSGPADTQYF
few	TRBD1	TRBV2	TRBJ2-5	TGTGCCAGCAGTGGGGCACAAACAGGGGCTTACCAAGAGACCCAGTACTTC	CASSGAQTGAYQETQYF
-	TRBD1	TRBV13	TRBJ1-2	TGTGCCAGCAGCTCGAGGACAGGGAATGGCTACACCTTC	CASSSRTGNGYTF
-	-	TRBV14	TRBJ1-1	TGTGCCAGCAGCCAAGACAAGGGGAACACTGAAGCTTTCTTT	CASSQDKGNTEAFF
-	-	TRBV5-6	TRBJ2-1	TGTGCCAGCAGCTTGGGTTGGGCGGATGAGCAGTTCTTC	CASSLGWADEQFF
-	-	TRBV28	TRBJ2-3	TGTGCCAGCAGCCCCCTCCACACAGATACGCAGTATTTT	CASSPLHTDTQYF
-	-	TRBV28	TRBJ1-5	TGTGCCAGCAGTTTAATGGCCTCGGGGAGCAATCAGCCCCAGCATTTT	CASSLMASGSNQPQHF
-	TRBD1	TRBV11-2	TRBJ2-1	TGTGCCAGCAGCTTAGACGTCGGGCCAGGGGGATACAATGAGCAGTTCTTC	CASSLDVGPGGYNEQFF
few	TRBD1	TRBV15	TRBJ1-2	TGTGCCACCAGCCCCCGACAGGGTACTCACTATGGCTACACCTTC	CATSPRQGTHYGYTF
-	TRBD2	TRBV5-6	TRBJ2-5	TGTGCCAGCAGCCTCCGAGGTAGCGGGGTCGGTACGGAGACCCAGTACTTC	CASSLRGSGVGTETQYF
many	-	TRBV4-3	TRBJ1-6	TGCGCCAGCAGCCAAGATATGCAGGGTAATTCACCCCTCCACTTT	CASSQDMQGNSPLHF
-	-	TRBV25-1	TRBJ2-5	TGTGCCAGCAGTCCCCCCAGGGGAATTTCCCAAGAGACCCAGTACTTC	CASSPPRGISQETQYF